This T cell receptor beta chain was found in a study of blood T cell repertoires in COVID-19. Study-level background: There were acute and convalescent COVID-19 samples, and they came from the United States, Italy and Spain. Sources were T cells, B-cell-depleted T cells, or PBMCs; the material itself was cDNA or gDNA.

In the original analysis: Estimated nucleated cell counts came from reference gene primer amplification. Profiled with immunoSEQ multiplex PCR; TCRdb holds only in-frame clones, not every one. For V, J and clone size, that table is used; D and trimming come from the DNA. The sample lists 100,000 or so clones; under 80% were seen once. This clone has a handful of counts. From germline, CDR1 is SGHNT and CDR2 YENEEA. V lost 1 base and J lost 3; bases outside the gene matches: 0. The CDR3 is 14 residues long. The specimen sequenced was peripheral blood. The sequence was obtained from a woman in her 70s with acute or convalescent COVID-19. The V and J genes are TRBV11-3 and TRBJ2-3; 8 bases map to TRBD2. CDR3 protein: CASSLAGGTDTQYF. The CDR3 bases are TGTGCCAGCAGCTTAGCGGGGGGGACAGATACGCAGTATTTT.